The clone carrying this T cell receptor beta chain showed up just once. This entry is derived from a study of blood T cell repertoires in COVID-19. The ends were cut back, 3 bases at V and 9 bases at J, with 3 bases in the middle. The CDR3 has 9 residues. Germline V lookup: CDR1 DFQATT, CDR2 SNEGSKA (reference sequence). Data came from immunoSEQ multiplex PCR; TCRdb stores just in-frame clones and leaves some out. The sample holds 150,000 to 200,000 clones, 75% to 85% seen once. The clonotype originates from a woman aged 80 or older with COVID-19, enrolled during active disease. The rearrangement links TRBV20-1 to TRBJ2-1, with D unresolved. The specimen was peripheral blood. DNA for the CDR3: TGCAGTGCTAGTCGTGAGCAGTTCTTC. This codes for CSASREQFF.